Listed below are T cell receptor beta chains from one sample, sequenced in a study of blood T cell repertoires in COVID-19. TCRdb keeps only in-frame clones here, not all; method: immunoSEQ multiplex PCR. The sample holds more than 150,000 clones, about 85% seen once. Sequenced input: peripheral blood. The receptors here all came from a man aged 18 to 30 with acute or convalescent COVID-19. CDR3s leave out the opening cysteine and the closing phenylalanine or tryptophan. The order of the fields is V gene, J gene, clone size, CDR3 protein. Clone sizes are given selectively: once, few, many, or a class where the clone is expanded.

TRBV5-1	TRBJ1-4	-	ASSSEGHSNEKLF
TRBV11-3	TRBJ2-1	-	ASSPRGSGGFNEQF
TRBV27	TRBJ2-1	once	ASSTTGYRNEQF
TRBV23-1	TRBJ2-7	-	ASSQSGTGDSYEQY
TRBV18	TRBJ2-2	-	ASSPWTENTGELF
TRBV28	TRBJ2-3	-	ASSSPMGGAQY
TRBV4-1	TRBJ1-1	-	ASDTGGLGGNTEAF
TRBV28	TRBJ2-1	few	ASSSGTASTYNEQF
TRBV3-1/TRBV3-2	TRBJ2-7	-	ASSQARLEREQY
TRBV9	TRBJ2-1	once	ASSASGGAINEQF
TRBV30	TRBJ1-4	-	AWMGKQGVGEKLF
TRBV11-3	TRBJ1-1	once	ASSLGGGNTEAF
TRBV9	TRBJ1-1	-	ASSVGQATEAF
TRBV6-1	TRBJ2-5	-	ASSEARRIQETQY
TRBV25-1	TRBJ1-2	few	ASSEYGTGGSYGYT
TRBV5-5	TRBJ1-1	few	ASSLGSGRVTEAF
TRBV9	TRBJ2-1	-	ASSVVGSSEQF
TRBV29-1	TRBJ2-5	-	SARRGLGLETQY